These T cell receptor beta chains were read from a single sample in a study of T cell repertoires in cytomegalovirus infection. What these receptors recognize is not known. TCRdb ran MiXCR on the reads and lists one entry per CDR3 protein. Among around 89,000 distinct CDR3 sequences, about 29% were seen once, and the ten largest hold about 65%. This specimen was CD8+ T cells from cultured PBMCs, taken from culture after CMV antigen stimulation. The receptors stem from a human donor in good health (CMV status not recorded). Some clones in this sample may be carry-over from other donors' samples. Each CDR3 is given with its conserved first and last residue. Each record gives: clone size, D gene, CDR3 length, V gene, J gene, CDR3 DNA, CDR3 protein. D genes are given only for firm matches. Expanded clones are given a class, and other clones once, few, many or no size at all.

NA	TRBD2	15	TRBV6-1	TRBJ2-1	TGTGCCAGCAACCCGGGGGGGGGCGGGTACAATGAGCAGTTCTTC	CASNPGGGGYNEQFF
many	NA	16	TRBV7-2	TRBJ2-3	TGTGCCAGCAGCCTTCCCCACGCTTGGTCCACAGATACGCAGTATTTT	CASSLPHAWSTDTQYF
NA	NA	15	TRBV7-8	TRBJ2-1	TGTGCCAGCAGCAGATCCGGCACCACTTACAATGAGCAGTTCTTC	CASSRSGTTYNEQFF
NA	NA	13	TRBV9	TRBJ2-1	TGTGCCAGCAGCGGTAGCGCCTCCAATGAGCAGTTCTTC	CASSGSASNEQFF
few	TRBD1	16	TRBV13	TRBJ1-3	TGTGCCAGCAGCTTACAGGGGGCGCGTATTGGAAACACCATATATTTT	CASSLQGARIGNTIYF
NA	TRBD2	15	TRBV20-1	TRBJ2-3	TGCAGTGCTCATACTAGCGGGGGGATTTCGGATACGCAGTATTTT	CSAHTSGGISDTQYF
NA	NA	12	TRBV2	TRBJ2-7	TGTGCCAGCAGTGAGACAACCTACGAGCAGTACTTC	CASSETTYEQYF
few	NA	19	TRBV12-3/TRBV12-4	TRBJ1-3	TGTGCCAGCAGCCCAACGGCGCGTCTAAATATATACTCTGGAAACACCATATATTTT	CASSPTARLNIYSGNTIYF
NA	TRBD2	16	TRBV6-5	TRBJ2-3	TGTGCCAGCAGTTATCTTCCGGGGGGGCCGACAGATACGCAGTATTTT	CASSYLPGGPTDTQYF
few	NA	15	TRBV6-5	TRBJ1-6	TGTGCCAGCAGTTACTCGTCCGGGTCTAATTCACCCCTCCACTTT	CASSYSSGSNSPLHF
NA	NA	11	TRBV6-5	TRBJ1-2	TGTGCCAGCGGGTGGGGTAATGGTCACACCTTC	CASGWGNGHTF
once	NA	15	TRBV27	TRBJ2-2	TGTGCCAGCAGAGTCGGACGAGGGAGCACCGGGGAGCTGTTTTTT	CASRVGRGSTGELFF
NA	TRBD1	14	TRBV7-9	TRBJ2-3	TGTGCCAGCAGCTTCAGAGGGGGCGCAGATACGCAGTATTTT	CASSFRGGADTQYF
NA	NA	17	TRBV20-1	TRBJ2-5	TGCAGTGTTGTCCGAGCCGACGGACTCTACCCGCGGGAGACCCAGTACTTC	CSVVRADGLYPRETQYF
once	NA	15	TRBV4-1	TRBJ2-2	TGCGCCAGCAGCCACGACGGGGTGAACACCGGGGAGCTGTTTTTT	CASSHDGVNTGELFF
few	NA	13	TRBV25-1	TRBJ1-1	TGTGCCAGCAGTGAATATGGGGCATTCGAAGCTTTCTTT	CASSEYGAFEAFF
NA	TRBD1	15	TRBV5-4	TRBJ1-1	TGTGCCAGCAGCGGATCGGGACAGGGCTACACTGAAGCTTTCTTT	CASSGSGQGYTEAFF
NA	NA	13	TRBV10-3	TRBJ1-2	TGTGCCATCAAACAGGGCGGCAGCTATGGCTACACCTTC	CAIKQGGSYGYTF
NA	NA	11	TRBV19	TRBJ2-5	TGTGCCATTCAAGCGGGTGAGACCCAGTACTTC	CAIQAGETQYF
NA	TRBD2	15	TRBV19	TRBJ2-3	TGTGCCAGTGCCACTAGCGGACTCGAATCGGATACGCAGTATTTT	CASATSGLESDTQYF
once	NA	13	TRBV5-6	TRBJ1-4	TGTGCCAGCAGTGGGGGAACTAATGAAAAACTGTTTTTT	CASSGGTNEKLFF
many	TRBD2	15	TRBV12-3/TRBV12-4	TRBJ2-3	TGTGCCAGCAGTTTATGGCGGGGGGCCACAGATACGCAGTATTTT	CASSLWRGATDTQYF
few	TRBD2	17	TRBV7-3	TRBJ2-1	TGTGCCAGCAGCCCGGGGGCTAGCGGGGGGGCTCGTAATGAGCAGTTCTTC	CASSPGASGGARNEQFF
many	NA	17	TRBV5-1	TRBJ2-4	TGCGCCAGCAGCCCCATGGGGGGGGGACAAACCAAAAACATTCAGTACTTC	CASSPMGGGQTKNIQYF
few	NA	13	TRBV7-9	TRBJ2-5	TGTGCCAGCAGCTTAGGGGGGAAAGAGACCCAGTACTTC	CASSLGGKETQYF
NA	NA	17	TRBV28	TRBJ1-6	TGTGCCAGCAGCGTCGAAGGGGCCTTGGGATGGAGTTCACCCCTCCACTTT	CASSVEGALGWSSPLHF
NA	NA	13	TRBV19	TRBJ1-1	TGTGCCAGTAGTATATCGGGGGACACTGAAGCTTTCTTT	CASSISGDTEAFF
NA	TRBD2	15	TRBV6-2/TRBV6-3	TRBJ2-3	TGTGCCAGCAGAATGACTAGCTCCCCGACAGATACGCAGTATTTT	CASRMTSSPTDTQYF
few	NA	12	TRBV4-1	TRBJ2-1	TGCGCCAGCAGAGGTCCTGGGGATGAGCAGTTCTTC	CASRGPGDEQFF
NA	NA	15	TRBV6-6	TRBJ2-3	TGTGCCACCGGAGGACATGCCGTTCGCACAGATACGCAGTATTTT	CATGGHAVRTDTQYF
many	NA	17	TRBV7-8	TRBJ1-3	TGTGCCAGCAGCTTAGCGCGGGGTGGAAGCTCTGGAAACACCATATATTTT	CASSLARGGSSGNTIYF
few	NA	14	TRBV6-1	TRBJ2-5	TGTGCCAGCACTTCCCGATATGGACAAGAGACCCAGTACTTC	CASTSRYGQETQYF
many	NA	12	TRBV7-2	TRBJ1-5	TGTGCCAGCAGCTACTTACAGGGACCCCAGCATTTT	CASSYLQGPQHF
many	NA	17	TRBV7-6	TRBJ1-2	TGTGCCAGCAGCTTACGGGGAAGCACCTATTCTAACTATGGCTACACCTTC	CASSLRGSTYSNYGYTF
NA	TRBD1	14	TRBV6-6	TRBJ1-1	TGTGCCAGCAGCAAGGGACAGTTGAACACTGAAGCTTTCTTT	CASSKGQLNTEAFF
many	TRBD1	14	TRBV7-6	TRBJ2-1	TGTGCCAGCAGCCTCACAGGGGTCTACAATGAGCAGTTCTTC	CASSLTGVYNEQFF
NA	NA	15	TRBV10-3	TRBJ2-3	TGTGCCATCAGTCGTGGGCGGGGAGGCACAGATACGCAGTATTTT	CAISRGRGGTDTQYF
few	TRBD2	15	TRBV6-1	TRBJ2-5	TGTGCCAGCAGCCCGGACGGGACTACCCAAGAGACCCAGTACTTC	CASSPDGTTQETQYF
NA	NA	13	TRBV7-6	TRBJ1-1	TGTGCCAGCAGCCCCGGAGAGGGGATTGAAGCTTTCTTT	CASSPGEGIEAFF
NA	NA	13	TRBV6-5	TRBJ1-4	TGTGCCAGCAGGGGGGACATCGCTGAAAAACTGTTTTTT	CASRGDIAEKLFF
NA	TRBD1	14	TRBV7-8	TRBJ1-6	TGTGCCAGCAGCGACAGGGGGGATAATTCACCCCTCCACTTT	CASSDRGDNSPLHF
medium-sized	NA	11	TRBV7-8	TRBJ2-1	TGTGCCAGCAGCTTAGACTGGGAGCAGTTCTTC	CASSLDWEQFF
many	TRBD2	17	TRBV7-2	TRBJ2-5	TGTGCCAGCAGCTTGGACCCGGGACTAGCGGGGGGAGAGACCCAGTACTTC	CASSLDPGLAGGETQYF
once	TRBD1	14	TRBV19	TRBJ1-1	TGTGCCAGTAGTAATGACAGGGGGAACACTGAAGCTTTCTTT	CASSNDRGNTEAFF
once	NA	12	TRBV20-1	TRBJ1-5	TGCAGTGCCAGAGGGGGGAATCAGCCCCAGCATTTT	CSARGGNQPQHF
NA	NA	15	TRBV6-5	TRBJ2-2	TGTGCCAGCAGTAAGAGGGACAAATCGACCGGGGAGCTGTTTTTT	CASSKRDKSTGELFF
NA	NA	14	TRBV6-2/TRBV6-3	TRBJ1-5	TGTGCCAGCAGTTACCTCGCCCCCAATCAGCCCCAGCATTTT	CASSYLAPNQPQHF
few	NA	14	TRBV6-1	TRBJ1-5	TGTGCCAGCAGTGTAGTAGGAAACAATCAGCCCCAGCATTTT	CASSVVGNNQPQHF
NA	NA	13	TRBV24-1	TRBJ1-2	TGTGCCACCAGTGATTGGGCAGGAAGGGTCTACACCTTC	CATSDWAGRVYTF
many	NA	14	TRBV7-6	TRBJ2-3	TGTGCCAGCAGCTTGACCTCCTCGTTTGATACGCAGTATTTT	CASSLTSSFDTQYF
NA	TRBD2	16	TRBV6-4	TRBJ2-1	TGTGCCAGCAAGGTAGCGGGGGAGAGCTCCTACAATGAGCAGTTCTTC	CASKVAGESSYNEQFF
NA	NA	13	TRBV2	TRBJ2-2	TGTGCCAGCAGCGGACAGCGCGCCGGGGAGCTGTTTTTT	CASSGQRAGELFF
many	NA	15	TRBV7-6	TRBJ1-4	TGTGCCAGCAGTCTAAATCAAGGGAGGAATGAAAAACTGTTTTTT	CASSLNQGRNEKLFF